The 28 T cell receptor beta chains below all came from one sample that was sequenced in a study of blood T cells in healthy people across ages. Next came a second PCR, run for about 7 to 11 cycles, which used a sample-barcoded 5' primer along with a J-beta primer mix. TCRdb called the 5' RACE reads again in MiXCR, with one record for every CDR3 protein. The sample lists over 1,200,000 distinct CDR3 sequences, 55% to 75% seen once, with more than 6% in the top ten. The sample comprised blood. The source is a man between 18 and 35 years old in good health.

The J gene is TRBJ1-1, the V gene TRBV11-2; 7 bases align to TRBD1. The CDR3 extends over 14 amino acids. Trimming took 4 bases from V and 1 from J; bases not matched to a gene: 3. The germline CDR1 and CDR2 sequences are SGHAT and FQNNGV. CDR3 in amino acids: CASSWGQKNTEAFF. DNA for the CDR3: TGTGCCAGCAGCTGGGGACAGAAGAACACTGAAGCTTTCTTT.

This rearrangement joins TRBV11-2 to TRBJ2-3; possibly TRBD1 for D (5 bases). Trimming took off 3 bases at V and 0 bases at J, with 13 bases between the two ends. This CDR3 comprises 16 residues. Germline CDR1 and CDR2: SGHAT and FQNNGV. CDR3 in DNA: TGTGCCAGCAGCTTTGACAGTCAAGCTAGCACAGATACGCAGTATTTT. Protein product: CASSFDSQASTDTQYF.

This clonotype has more than one count but fewer than ten. V usage is TRBV7-6 and J usage is TRBJ2-3, with TRBD2 identical over 8 bases. Looked up from germline, CDR1 is SGHVS and CDR2 is FNYEAQ. The CDR3 sequence is 17 residues long. The V segment lost 2 bases and the J segment 4 bases; nucleotides outside the gene matches: 11. The CDR3, as DNA: TGTGCCAGCAGCTTAAGGGGCTCGGGAGGGGACGCAGATACGCAGTATTTT. Protein: CASSLRGSGGDADTQYF.

Of note for this clonotype: At one boundary the junction diverges from the germline segment, which might be a read error. The chain is built from TRBV28 and TRBJ2-6; no firm D call. The CDR3 runs 17 residues. Germline V gene sequence: CDR1 MDHEN, CDR2 SYDVKM. CDR3 DNA: TGTGCCAGCAGTGTCATTACAGTAAGCTCTGGGACCAACGTCCTGACTTTC. Residues: CASSVITVSSGTNVLTF.

The gene calls are TRBV4-2 and TRBJ2-3; 10 bases match TRBD2. V was clipped by 1 base and J by 2 bases; unmatched bases: 15. CDR1 is LGHNA, CDR2 YNFKEQ, per germline. The CDR3 extends over 20 amino acids. CDR3 in amino acids: CASSQAPSGGFRSSTDTQYF. The CDR3, as DNA: TGTGCCAGCAGCCAAGCTCCTAGCGGGGGCTTCCGATCTTCCACAGATACGCAGTATTTT.

The chain is built from TRBV29-1 and TRBJ1-1, with 8 bases fitting TRBD1. The CDR3 totals 13 residues. The V gene end was trimmed by 5 bases and the J gene end by 5 bases; junction bases not matched to a gene: 7. Germline values: CDR1 SQVTM, CDR2 ANQGSEA. The CDR3 protein is CSVRPGGATEAFF. DNA of the CDR3: TGCAGCGTTCGGCCAGGGGGCGCGACTGAAGCTTTCTTT.

The J gene is TRBJ2-5, the V gene TRBV4-3; either TRBD1 or TRBD2 may fit D (5 bases each). Germline loops: CDR1 LGHNA, CDR2 YSLEER. CDR3 size: 17 residues. Trimming shortened V by 0 bases and J by 1 base, and 15 bases separated the two germline ends. The CDR3 DNA reads as TGCGCCAGCAGCCAAGATCGGACGGGGCTTCCCCAAGAGACCCAGTACTTC. Its protein is CASSQDRTGLPQETQYF.

The chain combines TRBV10-3 with TRBJ2-2, with a weak D call TRBD1 (7 bases). Germline V gene lookup returns CDR1 ENHRY and CDR2 SYGVKD. Trimming stripped 3 bases from V and 10 bases from J, with 18 bases between. The CDR3 extends over 15 amino acids. This CDR3 is CAISDPAGQPLELFF. DNA for the CDR3: TGTGCCATCAGTGATCCTGCGGGACAGCCCCTGGAGCTGTTTTTT.

The chain is built from TRBV5-5 and TRBJ2-1; 9 bases map to TRBD1. Germline CDR1 is SGHKS and CDR2 is YYEKEE (reference sequence). With 4 bases clipped from V and 7 bases from J, the junction kept 3 bases outside the gene matches. The length of the CDR3 is 13 residues. The CDR3: CASSTGTGNEQFF. The CDR3 region has the DNA TGTGCCAGCAGCACCGGGACAGGGAATGAGCAGTTCTTC.

This chain joins TRBV20-1 and TRBJ1-5; D unclear. V was pared by 3 bases and J by 1 base, with 10 bases between. Germline assignment: CDR1 DFQATT and CDR2 SNEGSKA (reference sequence). The CDR3 totals 14 residues. DNA for the CDR3: TGCAGTGCTAGGGAGGGTGGAAGCAATCAGCCCCAGCATTTT. Encoded protein: CSAREGGSNQPQHF.

This clonotype appeared a few times. The V and J genes are TRBV4-1 and TRBJ2-5; D gene unclear. The closer fit of TRBJ2-7 to the DNA end suggests the J call may be wrong. Germline V gene data show CDR1 as MGHRA and CDR2 as YSYEKL. The CDR3 runs 13 residues. CDR3 nucleotide sequence: TGCGCCAGCAGCGACCGAGTAGCCCCCGAGCAGTACTTC. Translated: CASSDRVAPEQYF.

This clonotype showed up just a few times. The chain recombines TRBV28 with TRBJ2-3, with 8 bases identical to TRBD2. V was pared by 3 bases and J by 6 bases, with 5 bases of the junction left unmatched. The CDR3 totals 14 residues. The V gene's germline CDR1 is MDHEN and CDR2 SYDVKM. The CDR3: CASSLDGGADTQYF. In DNA, the CDR3 is TGTGCCAGCAGTTTGGACGGGGGGGCGGATACGCAGTATTTT.

This clonotype was seen more than once but under ten times. The chain carries TRBV28 and TRBJ2-6; no definite D call. This CDR3 region has 19 residues. V was shortened by 6 bases and J by 1 base, with 22 bases between the two germline ends. Per the germline V gene, CDR1 is MDHEN and CDR2 is SYDVKM. The CDR3 sequence is CASSRKKRAPLSGANVLTF. CDR3 nucleotide sequence: TGTGCCAGCAGCCGAAAAAAACGGGCCCCGTTATCTGGGGCCAACGTCCTGACTTTC.

The chain carries TRBV5-6 and TRBJ2-4, with TRBD1 matching 7 bases. V was pared by 0 bases and J by 1 base, with 7 bases of the junction left unmatched. Germline loops: CDR1 SGHDT, CDR2 YYEEEE. The CDR3 contains 17 residues. The CDR3 reads CASSLVVGGAAKNIQYF. The CDR3 coding sequence is TGTGCCAGCAGCTTGGTGGTAGGGGGCGCCGCCAAAAACATTCAGTACTTC.

The chain carries TRBV20-1 and TRBJ2-5, with unresolved D. With 5 bases removed from V and 0 bases from J, the gap between germline ends came to 4 bases. The CDR3 sequence is 11 residues long. Per germline, CDR1 DFQATT and CDR2 SNEGSKA (reference sequence). CDR3 in amino acids: CSADYQETQYF. The CDR3, as DNA: TGCAGTGCTGACTACCAAGAGACCCAGTACTTC.

This clonotype was detected ten times or more. The chain links TRBV12-3 or TRBV12-4 to TRBJ1-1; D perhaps matches TRBD1 (6 bases). The CDR3 is 13 amino acids. Between the trimmed V and J ends, which lost 6 bases and 1 base, there was a span of 9 bases. CDR3 nucleotide sequence: TGTGCCAGCAGCCGGACAGCGAACACTGAAGCTTTCTTT. Amino acids: CASSRTANTEAFF.

This sequence joins TRBV27 and TRBJ1-2, with a possible D match to TRBD1 (6 bases). Trimming pared 7 bases from V and 0 bases from J, leaving 12 bases between. The V gene's germline CDR1 is MNHEY and CDR2 SMNVEV (reference sequence). The CDR3 sequence is 14 residues long. CDR3 amino acids: CASTSYRANYGYTF. The CDR3 DNA sequence: TGTGCCAGCACGTCGTACAGGGCTAACTATGGCTACACCTTC.

This chain links TRBV5-5 with TRBJ1-5, with D possibly being TRBD1 (6 bases). The ends were cut back, 0 bases at V and 4 bases at J, with 20 bases in the middle. The CDR3 length is 18 residues. Germline V gene sequence: CDR1 SGHKS, CDR2 YYEKEE (reference sequence). The CDR3 sequence is CASSLASLPRGPNQPQHF. The DNA for the CDR3 is TGTGCCAGCAGCTTGGCCTCGCTTCCCAGGGGTCCGAATCAGCCCCAGCATTTT.

The J gene is TRBJ2-5, the V gene TRBV6-2 or TRBV6-3, with D perhaps TRBD1 (6 bases). The length of the CDR3 is 17 residues. Trimming took off 4 bases at V and 1 base at J, with 19 bases between the two ends. Germline CDR1 MNHEY, CDR2 SVGEGT. CDR3 coding DNA: TGTGCCAGCAGTTGGAAACCGAGGACAGCGATCCAAGAGACCCAGTACTTC. Its protein is CASSWKPRTAIQETQYF.

The table lists this clonotype with a few counts. The genes are TRBV5-1 and TRBJ2-4, with a weak D call TRBD2 (6 bases). The V end was cut by 2 bases, the J end by 13 bases, with 16 bases between. The CDR3 totals 13 residues. Germline assignment: CDR1 SGHRS and CDR2 YFSETQ. The CDR3 sequence: CASSFGRDREQYF. The CDR3 bases are TGCGCCAGCAGCTTTGGCAGGGATCGGGAGCAGTACTTC.

The chain combines TRBV5-6 with TRBJ2-5; D possibly corresponds to TRBD2 (5 bases). Germline V CDR1 and CDR2: SGHDT, YYEEEE. This CDR3 spans 14 amino acids. Between the trimmed V and J ends, which lost 8 bases and 2 bases, there was a span of 16 bases. For the CDR3, the DNA is TGTGCCAGTAAGCTAAGCGGCGGTCAAGAGACCCAGTACTTC. It is translated as CASKLSGGQETQYF.

This clonotype was counted a few times. The V call is TRBV15, the J call TRBJ2-3, with unresolved D. This CDR3 has 13 amino acids. CDR1 is LNHNV and CDR2 is YYDKDF in the germline V gene (reference sequence). V lost 0 bases and J lost 5, with 6 bases in between. The CDR3 spells CATSRDLQDTQYF. DNA for the CDR3: TGTGCCACCAGCAGAGATTTGCAAGATACGCAGTATTTT.

This rearrangement joins TRBV7-6 to TRBJ2-7; TRBD2 matches 7 bases. V dropped 5 bases and J dropped 3; count of bases not matched to a gene: 16. The germline CDR1 and CDR2 sequences are SGHVS and FNYEAQ. The CDR3 totals 17 residues. CDR3 DNA sequence: TGTGCCAGCAGCACCCCGGGTGCCATTTGGGAGGGCTACGAGCAGTACTTC. As protein: CASSTPGAIWEGYEQYF.

This rearrangement joins TRBV29-1 to TRBJ2-3; no definite D call. The V end was cut by 5 bases, the J end by 7 bases, with 13 bases between. Germline values: CDR1 SQVTM, CDR2 ANQGSEA. The CDR3 has 12 amino acids. The CDR3 protein is CSVTKTAHTQYF. Written as DNA, the CDR3 is TGCAGCGTTACTAAGACGGCCCATACGCAGTATTTT.

The genes are TRBV6-5 and TRBJ2-4; TRBD1 matches 8 bases. From germline, CDR1 is MNHEY and CDR2 SVGAGI. The CDR3 is 14 residues long. V trimming: 0 bases; J trimming: 7 bases; junction bases outside the gene matches: 2. The CDR3 loop is CASSYSNRGNIQYF. The CDR3 nucleotides are TGTGCCAGCAGTTACTCGAACAGGGGGAACATTCAGTACTTC.

This clonotype was counted a few times. V is TRBV29-1 and J is TRBJ1-1; D may be TRBD1 (5 bases). The CDR3 totals 14 residues. Trimming shortened V by 5 bases and J by 5 bases, and 18 bases separated the two germline ends. The germline V gene encodes CDR1 SQVTM and CDR2 ANQGSEA. The CDR3 loop reads CSVPRAGYDTEAFF. As DNA, the CDR3 is TGCAGCGTTCCCCGGGCAGGGTATGATACTGAAGCTTTCTTT.

Written as DNA, the CDR3 is TGTGCCAGCAGTTACTCTCCAGTTAACTACGAGCAGTACTTC. It yields the protein CASSYSPVNYEQYF. The V gene is TRBV6-2 or TRBV6-3, the J gene TRBJ2-7; no definite D call. CDR3 length: 14 residues. V gave up 0 bases and J gave up 3 bases, with 9 bases separating them. The germline CDR1 and CDR2 sequences are MNHEY and SVGEGT.

The V and J genes are TRBV20-1 and TRBJ2-3; 10 nucleotides agree with TRBD2. With V trimmed by 5 bases and J by 7 bases, 9 bases remained unmatched. Germline CDR1 is DFQATT and CDR2 is SNEGSKA (reference sequence). The CDR3 contains 14 residues. CDR3 protein: CSAGQAGGPYTQYF. The CDR3 DNA is TGCAGTGCTGGACAAGCGGGAGGGCCGTATACGCAGTATTTT.